This T cell receptor beta chain was sequenced during a study of blood T cell repertoires in COVID-19. About the study: The United States, Italy and Spain supplied acute and convalescent COVID-19 samples. The analysed material was cDNA or gDNA that came from T cells, B-cell-depleted T cells, or PBMCs.

Turning to this clone: The junction departs from germline at one end; a sequencing error may be responsible.

Source study methods: Estimation of nucleated cell counts was performed using reference gene primer amplification. Sequencing used immunoSEQ multiplex PCR; TCRdb keeps in-frame clones, though not all of them. The DNA gave D and trimming, while V, J and clone size come from that table. The sample holds tens of thousands of clones, 80% to 90% seen once. The CDR3 loop spans 20 amino acids. Germline CDR1 SSHAT, CDR2 FNYEAQ (reference sequence). The TCR originated in a human donor in a cohort sampled during active COVID-19. The V call is TRBV7-7, the J call TRBJ2-6; D is possibly TRBD1 (7 bases). The sample was peripheral blood. The CDR3 nucleotides read TGTGCTAGCAGCTTGAAGGTCAGGGGGGATGTAAGCTCTGGGGCCAACGTCCTGACTTTC. Translated, it gives CASSLKVRGDVSSGANVLTF. Combining the CDR3 with reference TRBV7-7 and TRBJ2-6 gives the whole variable domain GAGVSQSPRYKVTKRGQDVTLRCDPISSHATLYWYQQALGQGPEFLTYFNYEAQPDKSGLPSDRFSAERPEGSISTLTIQRTEQRDSAMYRCASSLKVRGDVSSGANVLTFGAGSRLTVL.